Below, 4 T cell receptor beta chains from the same sample are listed, as sequenced in a study of glioma-infiltrating T cells after dendritic cell vaccination. Using immunoSEQ multiplex PCR, the repertoire was profiled, and TCRdb retains in-frame clones only, with some absent. The sample records about 99,000 clones, about four fifths being singletons. The starting material was blood, obtained before dendritic cell vaccination. The receptors originated from a human donor with glioblastoma.

The genes are TRBV10-1 and TRBJ2-5, with D possibly being TRBD1 (6 bases). Germline V gene lookup returns CDR1 WNHNN and CDR2 SYGVQD (reference sequence). The CDR3 spans 12 residues. V was shortened by 6 bases and J by 5 bases, with 10 bases between the two germline ends. This CDR3 is CASRGAGETQYF. In DNA form, the CDR3 reads TGCGCCAGCAGGGGGGCCGGTGAGACCCAGTACTTC.

This clone was detected a few times. The rearrangement links TRBV10-1 to TRBJ2-3; a possible D gene is TRBD2 (5 bases). Germline V gene lookup returns CDR1 WNHNN and CDR2 SYGVQD (reference sequence). This CDR3 is built from 12 residues. Trimming shortened V by 5 bases and J by 3 bases, and 6 bases separated the two germline ends. The DNA for the CDR3 is TGCGCCAGCAGTCCGGGGACAGATACGCAGTATTTT. Encoded protein: CASSPGTDTQYF.

This clone has only one observation. This chain connects TRBV11-3 to TRBJ2-7, with a weak D call TRBD1 (5 bases). Germline values: CDR1 SGHNT, CDR2 YENEEA. The CDR3 extends over 14 amino acids. V gave up 5 bases and J gave up 6 bases, with 17 bases separating them. CDR3 protein: CASSQGVLVGEQYF. The CDR3 DNA sequence: TGTGCCAGCAGCCAAGGGGTTCTAGTCGGCGAGCAGTACTTC.

This clone was detected only once. V usage is TRBV14 and J usage is TRBJ1-6; no reliable D call. Per the germline V gene, CDR1 is SGHDN and CDR2 is FVKESK. CDR3 size: 15 residues. V was trimmed by 4 bases and J by 5 bases, leaving 12 bases between them. DNA for the CDR3: TGTGCCAGCAGCCGGCGGTCTATAAATAATTCACCCCTCCACTTT. It encodes CASSRRSINNSPLHF.